This TCR beta chain was recovered during a study of yellow fever vaccine responses in identical twins. Study-level findings and limits: Twins' T cell vaccine responses reportedly looked partly convergent, partly personalized.

For this clonotype: The antigen is unknown.

TCRdb passed the RT-PCR reads through MiXCR, listing each CDR3 protein once. Of roughly 1,200 distinct CDR3 sequences in the sample, around 80% were seen once. Per germline, CDR1 MGHRA and CDR2 YSYEKL. This CDR3 has 15 amino acids. The V gene lost 3 bases and the J gene lost 6 bases, with 14 bases spanning the gap. This chain joins TRBV4-1 and TRBJ2-2, with unresolved D. This TCR derives from a female donor who received the yellow fever vaccine. This material consisted of T cells from blood (PBMCs), unsorted or a sorted subset (not recorded which), taken before or after yellow fever vaccination (not recorded which). The CDR3 DNA reads TGCGCCAGCAGCCACCCCACTTCCGGAGCCGGGGAGCTGTTTTTT. This sequence encodes CASSHPTSGAGELFF.